This entry concerns a single T cell receptor beta chain. Antigen specificity is unknown. The data were obtained in a study of cytomegalovirus exposure and HLA in healthy donors. The PCR was carried out with 60 Vbeta primers and 13 Jbeta primers. Profiling relied on immunoSEQ multiplex PCR, and the TCRdb table lists in-frame clones only, not all of them. The sample contains about 130,000 clones, 65% to 80% of which appear only once. V lost 0 bases to trimming and J lost 0 bases, with 13 bases between them. Germline V gene lookup returns CDR1 SGHRS and CDR2 YFSETQ. The CDR3 has 17 residues. General study results and limits: Later analysis associated a missense DCLRE1C variant with TCR beta V- and J-gene trimming.

The sequence was collected from a male donor in good health and CMV-seropositive. V gene TRBV5-1 combines with J gene TRBJ2-1; D ambiguous. Material: PBMCs. CDR3 protein: CASSLGASAGSYNEQFF. In nucleotides, the CDR3 is TGCGCCAGCAGCTTGGGAGCGAGCGCCGGCTCCTACAATGAGCAGTTCTTC.